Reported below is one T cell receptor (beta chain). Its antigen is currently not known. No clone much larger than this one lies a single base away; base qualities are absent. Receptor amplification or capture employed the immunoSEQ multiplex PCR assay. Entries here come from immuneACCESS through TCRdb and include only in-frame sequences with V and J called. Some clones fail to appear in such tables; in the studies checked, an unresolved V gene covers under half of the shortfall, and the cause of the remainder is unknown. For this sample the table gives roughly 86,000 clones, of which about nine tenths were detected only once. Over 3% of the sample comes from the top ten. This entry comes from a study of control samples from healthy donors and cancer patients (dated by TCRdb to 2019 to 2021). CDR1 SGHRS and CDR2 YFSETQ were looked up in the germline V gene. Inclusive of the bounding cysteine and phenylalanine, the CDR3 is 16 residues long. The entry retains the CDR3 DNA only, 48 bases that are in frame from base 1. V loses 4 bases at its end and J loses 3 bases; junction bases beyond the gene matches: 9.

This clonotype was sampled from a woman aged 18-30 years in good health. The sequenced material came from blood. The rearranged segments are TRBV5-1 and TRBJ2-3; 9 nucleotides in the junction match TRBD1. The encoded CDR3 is CASSRTGQGVTDTQYF. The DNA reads TGCGCCAGCAGCAGAACGGGACAGGGCGTAACAGATACGCAGTATTTT.